This T cell receptor (beta chain) was captured by sequencing in a study of T cell responses to AZD1222 COVID-19 vaccine. Findings and caveats of the study: Across the whole spike, CD4 TCRs peaked at regions 160-218 and 743-854. As reported, nearly half of all spike-specific TCRs target variant regions that are unmutated. A mostly white British donor set with more females was recruited, and clonal diversity was possibly underestimated.

In regard to this clone: Its specificity is unknown.

V lost 4 bases to trimming and J lost 7 bases, with 10 bases between them. The germline V gene encodes CDR1 ENHRY and CDR2 SYGVKD. The CDR3 is made up of 13 amino acids. Profiled with immunoSEQ multiplex PCR; TCRdb holds only in-frame clones, not every one. The sample shows approximately 42,000 clones, approximately 88% of them seen only once. Sample: peripheral blood, taken 28 days after the second AZD1222 dose. The TCR sequence derives from an adult who received the AZD1222 COVID-19 vaccine. The chain couples TRBV10-3 to TRBJ2-2, with D possibly matching TRBD1 (5 bases). Written as DNA, the CDR3 is TGTGCCATCAGTGCCTATCAGGGCGGGGAGCTGTTTTTT. Translation gives CAISAYQGGELFF.